This TCR beta chain was identified during a study of blood T cell repertoires in COVID-19. The repertoire was sequenced with immunoSEQ multiplex PCR; TCRdb's copy has only in-frame clones and lacks some. The sample lists around 250,000 clones; around 81% were seen once. CDR3 size: 14 residues. V was cut by 0 bases and J by 4 bases, with 10 bases left in between. Germline V gene data show CDR1 as SGDLS and CDR2 as YYNGEE. The V and J genes are TRBV9 and TRBJ1-1; D unclear. This sequence originates from a man under 40 who had recovered from COVID-19. Input material: peripheral blood. The DNA of the CDR3 is TGTGCCAGCAGCGTAGTGGCGGTAGCCACTGAAGCTTTCTTT. Encoded protein: CASSVVAVATEAFF. The complete variable domain, with remaining parts taken from reference TRBV9 and TRBJ1-1, reads DSGVTQTPKHLITATGQRVTLRCSPRSGDLSVYWYQQSLDQGLQFLIQYYNGEERAKGNILERFSAQQFPDLHSELNLSSLELGDSALYFCASSVVAVATEAFFGQGTRLTVV.